The 23 T cell receptor beta chains reported below all come from one sample, sequenced in a study of post-analysis software for immune sequencing data. Study-wide findings and caveats: Roughly 5 TRBV segments, TRBV5-6, TRBV5-1 and TRBV20-1 among them, were found more frequent in patients than controls.

Unique molecular identifiers had been added to the TCR beta cDNA libraries. One entry per CDR3 protein results from TCRdb running MiXCR on the PCR reads. The data hold about 770,000 distinct CDR3 sequences, with around 45% observed a single time. The antigens for these receptors are not known. The sequenced sample consisted of blood. All receptors come from a girl aged 10-17 years with multiple sclerosis.

This clonotype occurred a few times. This rearrangement joins TRBV2 to TRBJ1-1; D is undetermined. Germline V gene lookup returns CDR1 SNHLY and CDR2 FYNNEI. V lost 0 bases, J lost 7 bases, and 9 bases lay in between. CDR3 length: 13 residues. The CDR3 nucleotides are TGTGCCAGCAGTGAAGCGCGTGGTGGTGAAGCTTTCTTT. It translates to CASSEARGGEAFF.

V is TRBV5-5 and J is TRBJ2-1, with 8 nucleotides matching TRBD1. V trimming: 1 base; J trimming: 6 bases; junction bases outside the gene matches: 6. Germline loops: CDR1 SGHKS, CDR2 YYEKEE (reference sequence). The CDR3 runs to 15 residues. The chain's CDR3 is CASSLLRTGSNEQFF. The DNA of the CDR3 is TGTGCCAGCAGCTTGCTCCGGACAGGGAGCAATGAGCAGTTCTTC. Variable domain in full (rest from reference TRBV5-5 and TRBJ2-1): DAGVTQSPTHLIKTRGQQVTLRCSPISGHKSVSWYQQVLGQGPQFIFQYYEKEERGRGNFPDRFSARQFPNYSSELNVNALLLGDSALYLCASSLLRTGSNEQFFGPGTRLTVL.

This clonotype has more than one count but fewer than ten. The V and J genes are TRBV20-1 and TRBJ2-1; either TRBD1 or TRBD2 may fit D (6 bases each). CDR3 length equals 15 residues. Per the germline V gene, CDR1 is DFQATT and CDR2 is SNEGSKA (reference sequence). Trimming left V 5 bases short and J 0 bases short, with 14 bases between. CDR3 nucleotide sequence: TGCAGTGCTCAAAAAGGGGGGAGCTCCTACAATGAGCAGTTCTTC. It is translated as CSAQKGGSSYNEQFF.

This clonotype came up a few times. This sequence joins TRBV10-3 and TRBJ2-5; possibly TRBD1 for D (8 bases). In germline, CDR1 is ENHRY, CDR2 SYGVKD. Between the trimmed V and J ends, which lost 2 bases and 1 base, there was a span of 17 bases. The CDR3 runs to 17 residues. The CDR3: CAISEPWTGRVQETQYF. CDR3 nucleotide sequence: TGTGCCATCAGTGAGCCCTGGACAGGGAGGGTCCAAGAGACCCAGTACTTC.

The rearrangement links TRBV13 to TRBJ2-1; TRBD2 is a possible D gene (7 bases). The V and J ends lost 7 bases and 5 bases respectively, with 15 bases between them. This CDR3 comprises 14 residues. Germline CDR1 and CDR2: PRHDT and FYEKMQ (reference sequence). CDR3: CASKGGGFNNEQFF. For the CDR3, the DNA is TGTGCCAGCAAAGGGGGGGGGTTCAACAATGAGCAGTTCTTC.

This sequence joins TRBV11-2 and TRBJ1-2; TRBD1 matches at 12 bases. This CDR3 is 15 amino acids long. The J segment lost 6 bases and the V segment lost 4 bases, leaving 6 bases of the junction unmatched. Germline values: CDR1 SGHAT, CDR2 FQNNGV. CDR3 nucleotide sequence: TGTGCCAGCAGCTCCATCCGGGACAGGGGGCATGGCTACACCTTC. Translation gives CASSSIRDRGHGYTF.

As regards this clonotype: The CDR3 carries no conserved terminal phenylalanine or tryptophan, so it likely arises from a read error. The chain couples TRBV9 to TRBJ2-5; D perhaps matches TRBD1 (6 bases). CDR1 and CDR2 from the germline V gene are SGDLS and YYNGEE. This CDR3 spans 12 amino acids. Trimming took off 3 bases at V and 5 bases at J, with 8 bases between the two ends. The CDR3 coding sequence is TGTGCCAGCAGCGGGACAGCCGAGACCCAGTACTGC. Amino acid sequence: CASSGTAETQYC.

V usage is TRBV7-2 and J usage is TRBJ2-3, with 11 bases matching TRBD2. Per germline, CDR1 SGHTA and CDR2 FQGNSA. The CDR3 spans 15 residues. The V and J ends lost 5 bases and 2 bases, in that order; junction bases with no gene match: 3. This CDR3 reads CASSTTSGDTDTQYF. CDR3 coding DNA: TGTGCCAGCAGCACGACTAGCGGGGACACAGATACGCAGTATTTT. The whole variable domain, remainder taken from reference TRBV7-2 and TRBJ2-3, is GAGVSQSPSNKVTEKGKDVELRCDPISGHTALYWYRQSLGQGLEFLIYFQGNSAPDKSGLPSDRFSAERTGGSVSTLTIQRTQQEDSAVYLCASSTTSGDTDTQYFGPGTRLTVL.

The rearrangement uses TRBV10-3 and TRBJ2-5; tentative D call: TRBD1 (6 bases). The assigned J gene may be wrong: the sequence end matches TRBJ2-7 better. Germline V gives CDR1 ENHRY, CDR2 SYGVKD. This CDR3 has 14 residues. CDR3 coding DNA: TGTGCCATCAGGGGGGCCCAAGATTCCGACGAGCAGTACTTC. It encodes CAIRGAQDSDEQYF.

A few counts support this clonotype. As DNA, the CDR3 is TGCAGCGTTGAGGGGGTCAACGACGAGCAGTACTTC. Protein: CSVEGVNDEQYF. V usage is TRBV29-1 and J usage is TRBJ2-5, with D perhaps TRBD1 or TRBD2 (5 bases each). The end of the DNA aligns better with TRBJ2-7, so the J call may be wrong. Per the germline V gene, CDR1 is SQVTM and CDR2 is ANQGSEA. The CDR3 is made up of 12 amino acids.

The rearrangement uses TRBV12-3 or TRBV12-4 and TRBJ1-1, with a tentative D call TRBD1 (5 bases). There are 13 residues in the CDR3. Trimming pared 3 bases from V and 7 bases from J, leaving 12 bases between. The CDR3 DNA reads TGTGCCAGCAGTTTCAACGGGGACCTTGAAGCTTTCTTT. Its translation: CASSFNGDLEAFF.

The V and J genes are TRBV15 and TRBJ2-4, with 8 positions matching TRBD1. After removal of 8 bases from V and 13 bases from J, the junction contained 13 bases not matched to a gene. The CDR3 runs to 13 residues. Germline CDR1 reads LNHNV; CDR2 reads YYDKDF (reference sequence). The CDR3 region is CATRDRTYNEQYF. The CDR3 coding sequence is TGTGCCACCCGGGACAGGACATACAATGAGCAGTACTTC.

V usage is TRBV21-1 and J usage is TRBJ1-2; TRBD1 reflects the table's D call only, with no check against the DNA. TRBV21-1 represents a pseudogene. CDR3 length: 15 amino acids. The CDR3 sequence is CASSKDGTGPYGYTF. The CDR3 DNA is TGTGCCAGCAGCAAGGACGGTACAGGGCCATATGGCTACACCTTC.

This clonotype has more than one count but fewer than ten. The chain joins TRBV14 to TRBJ2-2; possibly TRBD2 for D (5 bases). This CDR3 contains 18 residues. Germline CDR1 SGHDN, CDR2 FVKESK. The V gene lost 1 base and the J gene lost 0 bases, with 15 bases spanning the gap. The CDR3 is CASSQVGLRVSNTGELFF. The CDR3 region has the DNA TGTGCCAGCAGCCAAGTTGGCCTGCGGGTGTCGAACACCGGGGAGCTGTTTTTT. The full variable domain, its missing parts supplied by reference TRBV14 and TRBJ2-2, is EAGVTQFPSHSVIEKGQTVTLRCDPISGHDNLYWYRRVMGKEIKFLLHFVKESKQDESGMPNNRFLAERTGGTYSTLKVQPAELEDSGVYFCASSQVGLRVSNTGELFFGEGSRLTVL.

The genes are TRBV5-1 and TRBJ2-5; no definite D call. The ends were cut back, 4 bases at V and 2 bases at J, with 3 bases in the middle. CDR1 and CDR2 (germline): SGHRS, YFSETQ. The CDR3 spans 11 residues. This chain's CDR3 is CASSKQETQYF. The CDR3 nucleotides are TGCGCCAGCAGCAAACAAGAGACCCAGTACTTC.

V and J are TRBV9 and TRBJ2-1, with 9 bases fitting TRBD2. V lost 4 bases and J lost 3; bases outside the gene matches: 11. CDR3 length: 17 amino acids. CDR1 is SGDLS and CDR2 is YYNGEE in the germline V gene. Here the CDR3 reads CASSRGTSRLIYNEQFF. For the CDR3, the DNA is TGTGCCAGCAGCAGAGGGACTAGCCGTCTGATCTACAATGAGCAGTTCTTC.

This clonotype showed up many times. The chain employs TRBV29-1 and TRBJ2-7; 9 nucleotides match TRBD1. This CDR3 is built from 12 residues. CDR1 is SQVTM and CDR2 is ANQGSEA in the germline V gene. The CDR3 spells CSGGTGTYEQYF. The CDR3 DNA is TGCAGTGGGGGGACAGGGACCTACGAGCAGTACTTC.

The chain is built from TRBV20-1 and TRBJ1-2; 7 bases map to TRBD1. This CDR3 comprises 16 residues. Germline trimming cut 2 bases from V and 4 bases from J; bases unmatched to any gene: 13. Germline V gene sequence: CDR1 DFQATT, CDR2 SNEGSKA (reference sequence). CDR3 loop: CSARPPGTDEPYGYTF. The CDR3 nucleotides are TGCAGTGCTAGACCTCCCGGGACAGATGAACCCTATGGCTACACCTTC.

This clonotype was recorded a few times. The genes are TRBV7-8 and TRBJ2-1; TRBD2 matches at 10 bases. This CDR3 has 15 amino acids. Per germline, CDR1 SGHVS and CDR2 FQNEAQ. V gave up 5 bases and J gave up 7 bases; unmatched junction bases: 8. CDR3 loop: CASSEGSGRRNEQFF. CDR3 DNA sequence: TGTGCCAGCAGCGAGGGTAGCGGGAGGCGGAATGAGCAGTTCTTC.

A few counts support this clonotype. This chain connects TRBV29-1 to TRBJ2-7, with D perhaps matching TRBD1 (5 bases). The germline CDR1 and CDR2 sequences are SQVTM and ANQGSEA. This CDR3 region has 12 residues. V was cut by 7 bases and J by 3 bases, with 13 bases left in between. The CDR3 bases are TGCAGCGCCCGGAACAGGCACTACGAGCAGTACTTC. Translating it yields CSARNRHYEQYF.

This chain joins TRBV6-1 and TRBJ2-3; 9 bases match TRBD2. This CDR3 spans 15 amino acids. The germline V gene encodes CDR1 MNHNS and CDR2 SASEGT. The J segment lost 4 bases and the V segment lost 4 bases, leaving 6 bases of the junction unmatched. CDR3 DNA: TGTGCCAGCAGTGGCGGGACTAGCTTTTCAGATACGCAGTATTTT. Its protein product is CASSGGTSFSDTQYF.

The chain links TRBV30 to TRBJ2-1; no reliable D call. Germline V lookup: CDR1 GTSNPN, CDR2 SVGIG (reference sequence). V shed 3 bases and J shed 5 bases, with 14 bases lying between them. The CDR3 spans 14 residues. The CDR3 is CAWSGLRSNNEQFF. The CDR3 DNA reads as TGTGCCTGGAGCGGGTTACGGTCTAACAATGAGCAGTTCTTC.

The CDR3 sequence: CASSVGGRALETQYF. In DNA, the CDR3 is TGTGCCAGCAGCGTAGGCGGGAGGGCCCTCGAGACCCAGTACTTC. The chain joins TRBV9 to TRBJ2-5; 9 bases fit TRBD2. V lost 0 bases and J lost 5; bases outside the gene matches: 5. This CDR3 region has 15 residues. CDR1 is SGDLS and CDR2 is YYNGEE in the germline V gene.